The rows below give T cell receptor beta chains drawn from one sample of a study of T cell clusters in autoimmune cytopenias. TCRdb reworked the multiplex PCR reads into one entry per CDR3 protein, no DNA. Reported are several thousand distinct CDR3 sequences; the ten largest clones contain around 8.3%. Sequenced material: peripheral blood. The receptors come from a human donor with an autoimmune cytopenia or autoimmune hepatitis (not recorded which). Both conserved end residues are part of each CDR3. Some rows have no size entry. The others give once, few or many, or a class for an expanded clone.

v_gene	j_gene	abundance	CDR3aa
TRBV5-1	TRBJ2-1	.	CASSPGGLAQGWQFF
TRBV6-1	TRBJ2-1	.	CASSGGSRGNEQFF
TRBV6-2/TRBV6-3	TRBJ2-3	medium-sized	CASSYAGLAETQYF
TRBV4-3	TRBJ2-3	.	CASSHAIETPDTQYF
TRBV19	TRBJ2-5	.	CASSILAGGLDPETQYF
TRBV28	TRBJ2-6	.	CASSGGPGANVLTF
TRBV19	TRBJ1-3	medium-sized	CASSHRRAGNTIYF
TRBV6-5	TRBJ2-5	medium-sized	CASSRTLVQETQYF
TRBV29-1	TRBJ2-7	.	CSVVSSGGFYEQYF
TRBV19	TRBJ2-3	medium-sized	CASNPRDYRTDTQYF
TRBV27	TRBJ2-7	.	CASSLTPRASRDYEQYF
TRBV6-5	TRBJ2-3	medium-sized	CASSVTSGTLTDTQYF
TRBV6-5	TRBJ2-3	.	CASSRTPGRPDTQYF
TRBV5-6	TRBJ2-2	medium-sized	CASSAPGLELPELFF
TRBV4-3	TRBJ2-2	.	CASSQVFGTLNTGELFF
TRBV15	TRBJ2-5	medium-sized	CATSRDRHQETQYF
TRBV4-3	TRBJ2-2	.	CASSQDSPGTVNTGELFF
TRBV19	TRBJ1-1	medium-sized	CASKRRDTEAFF
TRBV30	TRBJ2-2	.	CAWSPGTGAPGELFF
TRBV30	TRBJ2-1	medium-sized	CAWSVTIRRYNEQFF
TRBV7-9	TRBJ1-1	.	CASSLIGQAAVTEAFF
TRBV27	TRBJ1-1	.	CASSLGGSNTEAFF
TRBV30	TRBJ2-3	medium-sized	CAWTSGGPNTDTQYF
TRBV6-5	TRBJ1-2	medium-sized	CASRRDSPYGYTF
TRBV6-2/TRBV6-3	TRBJ1-5	.	CASSRGGNNQPQHF
TRBV5-4	TRBJ2-3	medium-sized	CASSPDQRSTDTQYF
TRBV27	TRBJ1-1	.	CASSSYRENTEAFF
TRBV29-1	TRBJ1-1	medium-sized	CSARDSSEAFF
TRBV19	TRBJ1-2	medium-sized	CASSLTGTRAIYGYTF
TRBV6-2/TRBV6-3	TRBJ2-4	.	CASWTPLAKNIQYF
TRBV19	TRBJ2-7	medium-sized	CASSIAGPNYEQYF
TRBV28	TRBJ1-6	.	CASSLLAGQSNSPLHF
TRBV7-2	TRBJ2-1	.	CASSLAWGGEQFF
TRBV18	TRBJ2-7	.	CASSPGDDREQYF
TRBV19	TRBJ1-2	medium-sized	CASMAVGRDYTF
TRBV19	TRBJ1-1	.	CASTPGQKGTEAFF
TRBV19	TRBJ2-2	medium-sized	CATGRDLSSRELFF
TRBV30	TRBJ2-7	medium-sized	CAWSVGSGGFYEQYF
TRBV19	TRBJ1-3	medium-sized	CASNFRNTIYF
TRBV6-5	TRBJ2-3	medium-sized	CASSPSGNDAQYF
TRBV6-1	TRBJ2-5	.	CAISESTSDQETQYF
TRBV21-1	TRBJ2-5	.	CAGADGREETQYF
TRBV27	TRBJ2-7	.	CASRSGQGTYEQYF
TRBV5-6	TRBJ2-3	medium-sized	CASSLEPTDTQYF
TRBV14	TRBJ2-7	.	CASSQSGTYEQYF
TRBV30	TRBJ1-4	.	CAWSKRAGREKLFF
TRBV7-3	TRBJ2-5	.	CASSRRQGETQYF
TRBV6-5	TRBJ1-5	medium-sized	CASSYSTGGGQPQHF
TRBV19	TRBJ1-1	.	CASSFWGSPMNTEAFF